The next 19 T cell receptor beta chains were all read from a single sample in a study of beta chain features in type 1 diabetes. Reverse transcribing all isolated RNA meant expressed TCRB transcripts were sequenced. Assay used: immunoSEQ multiplex PCR; TCRdb lists only in-frame clones, some missing. Altogether just under 150,000 clones are present, more than 9% being singletons, with the ten largest covering 1.3%. Sequences were obtained from naive CD4+ T cells from blood. The receptors originated from a man younger than 35 in good health.

J is TRBJ1-2 and V is TRBV18, with D possibly matching TRBD1 (6 bases). The V end lost 3 bases, the J end lost 3 bases, and 17 bases lay between the germline ends. The CDR3 has 16 amino acids. CDR1 is KGHSH and CDR2 is LQKENI in the germline V gene. The CDR3 DNA follows: TGTGCCAGCTCACCCATTAGACAGGACGCATACTATGGCTACACCTTC. It codes for CASSPIRQDAYYGYTF.

The J gene is TRBJ1-5, the V gene TRBV7-2; the D gene is possibly TRBD1 (6 bases). Germline V CDR1 and CDR2: SGHTA, FQGNSA. The CDR3 spans 16 residues. Trimming removed 4 bases from V and 0 bases from J, with 13 bases in between. CDR3 in DNA: TGTGCCAGCAGCTCCGGACAGCCATATAGCAATCAGCCCCAGCATTTT. Translating gives CASSSGQPYSNQPQHF.

This clone occurred a few times. This sequence joins TRBV30 and TRBJ1-2, with TRBD1 matching 9 bases. Germline-derived CDR1 and CDR2 are GTSNPN and SVGIG (reference sequence). The CDR3 runs to 12 residues. J gave up 7 bases and V 3 bases, and 3 bases lay outside the gene matches. The CDR3 DNA follows: TGTGCCTGGAGGCCGACAGGGGGTGGCTACACCTTC. Its translation: CAWRPTGGGYTF.

The CDR3 spells CASSYRENYEQYF. The DNA for the CDR3 is TGTGCCAGCAGTTACAGGGAAAACTACGAGCAGTACTTC. The chain links TRBV27 to TRBJ2-7, with D possibly TRBD1 on 6 matching bases. The CDR3 length is 13 residues. Germline V gene lookup returns CDR1 MNHEY and CDR2 SMNVEV (reference sequence). The V gene lost 4 bases and the J gene lost 3 bases, with 10 bases spanning the gap.

This clone was seen a few times. The CDR3 loop reads CASSYHRGGYEQYF. As DNA, the CDR3 is TGTGCCAGCAGTTATCACAGGGGTGGCTACGAGCAGTACTTC. This sequence joins TRBV6-5 and TRBJ2-7, with TRBD1 matching over 7 bases. V was clipped by 3 bases and J by 3 bases; unmatched bases: 5. Looked up from germline, CDR1 is MNHEY and CDR2 is SVGAGI. This CDR3 contains 14 residues.

V and J are TRBV30 and TRBJ2-4; no firm D call. Per germline, CDR1 GTSNPN and CDR2 SVGIG (reference sequence). V was pared by 1 base and J by 1 base, with 5 bases between. This CDR3 comprises 13 residues. The CDR3 DNA sequence: TGTGCCTGGAGTGGCGCTGCCAAAAACATTCAGTACTTC. Protein product: CAWSGAAKNIQYF. The variable domain in full, completed from reference TRBV30 and TRBJ2-4, reads SQTIHQWPATLVQPVGSPLSLECTVEGTSNPNLYWYRQAAGRGLQLLFYSVGIGQISSEVPQNLSASRPQDRQFILSSKKLLLSDSGFYLCAWSGAAKNIQYFGAGTRLSVL.

This clone was found a few times. V gene TRBV30 combines with J gene TRBJ1-1; D remains ambiguous. The CDR3 length is 13 residues. Germline CDR1 is GTSNPN and CDR2 is SVGIG (reference sequence). Trimming took off 2 bases at V and 2 bases at J, with 9 bases between the two ends. The CDR3 region is CAWSYTSNTEAFF. For the CDR3, the DNA is TGTGCCTGGAGTTACACATCTAACACTGAAGCTTTCTTT.

The genes are TRBV5-1 and TRBJ1-5, with 10 bases identical to TRBD1. This CDR3 comprises 15 residues. With 0 bases clipped from V and 5 bases from J, the junction kept 2 bases outside the gene matches. From germline, CDR1 is SGHRS and CDR2 YFSETQ. CDR3 sequence (DNA): TGCGCCAGCAGCTTGGCGGGACAGGGGCATCAGCCCCAGCATTTT. It is translated as CASSLAGQGHQPQHF.

The chain employs TRBV5-1 and TRBJ1-4; possibly TRBD1 for D (5 bases). The CDR3 runs to 14 residues. Trimming cost V 0 bases and J 6 bases, with 9 bases left between them. The germline V gene has CDR1 SGHRS and CDR2 YFSETQ. Written as DNA, the CDR3 is TGCGCCAGCAGCTTGGGGAGGGGTGATGAAAAACTGTTTTTT. Encoded protein: CASSLGRGDEKLFF.

The chain has TRBV2 and TRBJ2-7; D ambiguous. Germline CDR1 SNHLY, CDR2 FYNNEI. V was trimmed by 3 bases and J by 2 bases, leaving 11 bases between them. The CDR3 has 14 amino acids. The CDR3 protein is CASSEFVTAYEQYF. In DNA form, the CDR3 reads TGTGCCAGCAGTGAGTTTGTCACTGCCTACGAGCAGTACTTC.

The chain joins TRBV9 to TRBJ1-4, with D tentatively TRBD1 (5 bases). Trimming removed 0 bases at V and 0 bases at J, with 6 bases between. CDR1 is SGDLS and CDR2 is YYNGEE in the germline V gene. CDR3 length equals 15 residues. The CDR3 DNA reads TGTGCCAGCAGCGTAGGACAGTCAACTAATGAAAAACTGTTTTTT. It encodes CASSVGQSTNEKLFF. The full variable domain, rest sourced from reference TRBV9 and TRBJ1-4, is DSGVTQTPKHLITATGQRVTLRCSPRSGDLSVYWYQQSLDQGLQFLIQYYNGEERAKGNILERFSAQQFPDLHSELNLSSLELGDSALYFCASSVGQSTNEKLFFGSGTQLSVL.

This clone was detected only a few times. This chain uses TRBV14 with TRBJ1-2; maybe TRBD1 (5 bases). The germline gives CDR1 SGHDN, CDR2 FVKESK. The CDR3 totals 16 residues. The V gene lost 4 bases and the J gene lost 3 bases, with 18 bases spanning the gap. CDR3 in amino acids: CASSPINSGVYYGYTF. CDR3 nucleotides: TGTGCCAGCAGCCCCATAAACTCGGGGGTGTACTATGGCTACACCTTC.

This clone was recorded a few times. This chain connects TRBV10-3 to TRBJ2-7; perhaps TRBD2 as D (6 bases). Trimming stripped 4 bases from V and 4 bases from J, with 11 bases between. This CDR3 has 13 amino acids. Germline V CDR1 and CDR2: ENHRY, SYGVKD. The CDR3 DNA follows: TGTGCCATCAGTGCGGGAGTGGCGTACGAGCAGTACTTC. Its protein is CAISAGVAYEQYF.

This clone has just a few counts. CDR3 loop: CASSPAGSGTDTQYF. Here the CDR3 DNA reads TGTGCCAGCTCACCAGCAGGGTCGGGCACAGATACGCAGTATTTT. The gene calls are TRBV18 and TRBJ2-3, with D perhaps matching TRBD1 (5 bases). This CDR3 is 15 amino acids long. Deletions cut 2 bases from V and 1 base from J, with 10 bases between. CDR1 and CDR2 from the germline V gene are KGHSH and LQKENI.

V usage is TRBV11-2 and J usage is TRBJ1-6, with 7 bases identical to TRBD1. Germline CDR1 SGHAT, CDR2 FQNNGV. The CDR3 covers 14 residues. V dropped 6 bases and J dropped 7; count of bases not matched to a gene: 6. CDR3 coding DNA: TGTGCCAGCAGGGAACAGGGGCCGAATTCACCCCTCCACTTT. Translating it yields CASREQGPNSPLHF.

This clone occurred a few times. The chain couples TRBV5-4 to TRBJ2-2; TRBD1 aligns across 7 bases. The CDR3 loop spans 15 amino acids. Germline CDR1 reads SGHNT; CDR2 reads YYREEE (reference sequence). J lost 1 base, V lost 1 base, and 1 base had no gene match. CDR3 bases: TGTGCCAGCAGCTTGTGGGACAGGAACACCGGGGAGCTGTTTTTT. Its protein product is CASSLWDRNTGELFF.

This clone appeared a few times. The V gene is TRBV19, the J gene TRBJ2-5; D remains unclear. Trimming removed 3 bases from V and 2 bases from J, with 4 bases in between. Germline CDR1 and CDR2: LNHDA and SQIVND (reference sequence). There are 12 residues in the CDR3. CDR3 region: CASSIRQETQYF. CDR3 DNA: TGTGCCAGTAGTATCCGGCAAGAGACCCAGTACTTC. Together with reference TRBV19 and TRBJ2-5, the CDR3 gives the full variable domain: DGGITQSPKYLFRKEGQNVTLSCEQNLNHDAMYWYRQDPGQGLRLIYYSQIVNDFQKGDIAEGYSVSREKKESFPLTVTSAQKNPTAFYLCASSIRQETQYFGPGTRLLVL.

The gene calls are TRBV18 and TRBJ1-1; D call uncertain. The CDR3 has 15 amino acids. Trimming pared 0 bases from V and 6 bases from J, leaving 14 bases between. Per germline, CDR1 KGHSH and CDR2 LQKENI. The CDR3: CASSPPIARSAEAFF. The CDR3 DNA reads as TGTGCCAGCTCACCACCGATTGCGAGGTCGGCTGAAGCTTTCTTT. Drawing the rest from reference TRBV18 and TRBJ1-1, the complete variable domain is NAGVMQNPRHLVRRRGQEARLRCSPMKGHSHVYWYRQLPEEGLKFMVYLQKENIIDESGMPKERFSAEFPKEGPSILRIQQVVRGDSAAYFCASSPPIARSAEAFFGQGTRLTVV.

In this sample, this clone turned up a few times. The V gene is TRBV5-1, the J gene TRBJ1-4; D remains unclear. The CDR3 is 16 residues long. The germline V gene encodes CDR1 SGHRS and CDR2 YFSETQ. Between the trimmed V and J ends, which lost 0 bases and 4 bases, there was a span of 13 bases. The CDR3 bases are TGCGCCAGCAGCTTGGGATCGTTCGGTGTTAATGAAAAACTGTTTTTT. Its translation is CASSLGSFGVNEKLFF.